This T cell receptor (beta chain) was found in a study of OX40 agonist ivuxolimab in advanced cancers. Study-level information: A mean age of around 66 years, range about 23 to 90, was recorded, and 82.7% were male.

Using immunoSEQ multiplex PCR, the repertoire was profiled, and TCRdb retains in-frame clones only, with some absent. The data hold approximately 84,000 clones, with around nine tenths observed a single time. V lost 6 bases and J 7 bases, leaving 22 bases between the germline ends. CDR3 size: 16 residues. Per the germline V gene, CDR1 is MDHEN and CDR2 is SYDVKM. The specimen was CD4+ or CD8+ T cells sorted from blood, collected in a trial of the OX40 agonist ivuxolimab. V usage is TRBV28 and J usage is TRBJ2-1; D unresolved. The receptor comes from an adult with an advanced solid tumor such as melanoma, head and neck, liver or kidney cancer. The CDR3 here is CASRTQVGFLGNEQFF. The CDR3 nucleotides are TGTGCCAGCAGGACCCAAGTTGGGTTTCTGGGGAATGAGCAGTTCTTC.